What follows are 6 T cell receptor beta chains derived from one specimen sequenced in a study of long-term antiretroviral therapy in people with HIV. Survey-level resolution applied to immunoSEQ assay v3.0. Here immunoSEQ multiplex PCR was the method, and the copy in TCRdb shows in-frame clones only, minus some. The table records about 23,000 clones, about 80% of them present only once. The sequencing here drew on unsorted PBMCs, taken 0.3 years after starting antiretroviral therapy. Receptor source: a man aged 50 to 60 with HIV.

The rearrangement links TRBV6-4 to TRBJ2-1, with 13 bases identical to TRBD2. The CDR3 is 16 amino acids. The trim removed 5 bases at V and 7 bases at J, leaving 8 bases unmatched. In germline, CDR1 is MRHNA, CDR2 SNTAGT. The CDR3 region is CASSPLGTSGENEQFF. DNA for the CDR3: TGTGCCAGCAGTCCTCTAGGGACTAGCGGGGAGAATGAGCAGTTCTTC.

J is TRBJ2-7 and V is TRBV7-8; D tentatively fits TRBD1 or TRBD2 (7 bases each). Germline loops: CDR1 SGHVS, CDR2 FQNEAQ. The CDR3 has 14 residues. Trimming removed 4 bases at V and 3 bases at J, with 13 bases between. The CDR3 spells CASSSQGGGYEQYF. CDR3 nucleotide sequence: TGTGCCAGCAGCTCCCAGGGGGGGGGCTACGAGCAGTACTTC. The full variable domain, completed using reference TRBV7-8 and TRBJ2-7, is GAGVSQSPRYKVAKRGQDVALRCDPISGHVSLFWYQQALGQGPEFLTYFQNEAQLDKSGLPSDRFFAERPEGSVSTLKIQRTQQEDSAVYLCASSSQGGGYEQYFGPGTRLTVT.

The rearrangement uses TRBV7-9 and TRBJ2-2, with D tentatively TRBD1 or TRBD2 (6 bases each). CDR3 length equals 14 residues. The ends were cut back, 0 bases at V and 6 bases at J, with 8 bases in the middle. CDR1 and CDR2 from the germline V gene are SEHNR and FQNEAQ (reference sequence). DNA of the CDR3: TGTGCCAGCAGCTTAGCTCGGGGGCCCGGGGAGCTGTTTTTT. This encodes CASSLARGPGELFF. The entire variable domain, with the rest obtained from reference TRBV7-9 and TRBJ2-2, is as follows: DTGVSQNPRHKITKRGQNVTFRCDPISEHNRLYWYRQTLGQGPEFLTYFQNEAQLEKSRLLSDRFSAERPKGSFSTLEIQRTEQGDSAMYLCASSLARGPGELFFGEGSRLTVL.

The chain links TRBV30 to TRBJ1-6; D unresolved. Trimming cost V 4 bases and J 6 bases, with 7 bases left between them. This CDR3 is 12 amino acids long. CDR1 GTSNPN and CDR2 SVGIG come from the germline V gene (reference sequence). CDR3 sequence: CAWTGGNSPLHF. CDR3 coding DNA: TGTGCCTGGACGGGAGGTAATTCACCCCTCCACTTT.

The chain uses TRBV6-5 and TRBJ1-5, with 7 bases fitting TRBD1. Germline values: CDR1 MNHEY, CDR2 SVGAGI. The CDR3 contains 13 residues. V trimming: 5 bases; J trimming: 7 bases; junction bases outside the gene matches: 5. The DNA for the CDR3 is TGTGCCAGCAGTGTGAACAGGGGACAGCCCCAGCATTTT. It is translated as CASSVNRGQPQHF.

The rearrangement uses TRBV9 and TRBJ2-2; D gene unclear. Germline V gene data show CDR1 as SGDLS and CDR2 as YYNGEE. The length of the CDR3 is 15 residues. Trimming pared 0 bases from V and 4 bases from J, leaving 10 bases between. In DNA, the CDR3 is TGTGCCAGCAGCGTAGGACCAGTAGTCACCGGGGAGCTGTTTTTT. Amino acids: CASSVGPVVTGELFF.